This T cell receptor beta chain was sequenced in a study of blood T cell repertoires in COVID-19. The CDR3 runs to 11 residues. V shed 5 bases and J shed 4 bases, with 8 bases lying between them. Per germline, CDR1 SQVTM and CDR2 ANQGSEA. Sequencing used immunoSEQ multiplex PCR; TCRdb keeps in-frame clones, though not all of them. Of about 130,000 clones listed, roughly 90% are singletons. Living in under 30 US areas, the participants were between about 18 and 90 years of age. Sequencing was carried out using PBMCs or T cells enriched from blood (not recorded which). The rearrangement joins TRBV29-1 to TRBJ1-1; D gene uncertain. The sequence was obtained from a woman aged 45-59 years who had recovered from COVID-19. The CDR3 nucleotides are TGCAGCGTTTCCCTAGGCACTGAAGCTTTCTTT. The encoded protein is CSVSLGTEAFF.